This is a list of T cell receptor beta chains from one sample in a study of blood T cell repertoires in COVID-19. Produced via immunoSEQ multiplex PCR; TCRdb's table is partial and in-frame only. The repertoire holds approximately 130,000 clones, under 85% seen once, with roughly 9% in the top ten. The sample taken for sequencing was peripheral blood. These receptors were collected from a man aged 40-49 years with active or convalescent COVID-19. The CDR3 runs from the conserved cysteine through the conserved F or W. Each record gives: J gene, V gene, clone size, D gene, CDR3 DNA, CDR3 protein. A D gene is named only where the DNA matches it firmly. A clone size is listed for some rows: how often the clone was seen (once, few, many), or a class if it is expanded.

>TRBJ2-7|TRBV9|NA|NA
TGTGCCAGCAGCGTAGAGGGGGAGAGGGAGCAGTACTTC
CASSVEGEREQYF
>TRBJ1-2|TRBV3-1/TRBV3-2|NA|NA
TGTGCCAGCAGCCAGCGGCAGAACTATGGCTACACCTTC
CASSQRQNYGYTF
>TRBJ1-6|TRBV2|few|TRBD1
TGTGCCAGCAGTCCACAGGGGAAGGATTCACCCCTCCACTTT
CASSPQGKDSPLHF
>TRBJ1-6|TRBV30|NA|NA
TGTGCCTGGAGTGTAAGTCTGGGCGGGGGGTCACCCCTCCACTTT
CAWSVSLGGGSPLHF
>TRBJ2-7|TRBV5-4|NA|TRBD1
TGTGCCAACAGCTTATCCGGGACAGTCGAGCAGTACTTC
CANSLSGTVEQYF
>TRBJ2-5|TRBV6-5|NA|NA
TGTGCCAGCAGTTATCAGGGGCCGAGGGAGACCCAGTACTTC
CASSYQGPRETQYF
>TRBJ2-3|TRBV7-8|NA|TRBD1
TGTGCCAGCAGCTTAGATACCACAGGGGGCTCAGATACGCAGTATTTT
CASSLDTTGGSDTQYF
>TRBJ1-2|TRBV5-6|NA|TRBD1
TGTGCCAGCAGCCGGGACAGACTCTATGGCTACACCTTC
CASSRDRLYGYTF
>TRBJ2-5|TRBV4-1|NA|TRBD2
TGCGCCAGCAGCCTCGGCGGGGGGGCCGGAGAGACCCAGTACTTC
CASSLGGGAGETQYF
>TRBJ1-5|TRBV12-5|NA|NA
TGTGCTAGTGGTTTGGGGGGGGTCCAGCCCCAGCATTTT
CASGLGGVQPQHF
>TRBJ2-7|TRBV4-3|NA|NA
TGCGCCAGCAGCCACCTTGACTCGTCCTACGAGCAGTACTTC
CASSHLDSSYEQYF
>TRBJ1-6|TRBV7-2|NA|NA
TGTGCCAGCAGCTCCCGGGAGGGAACCTCACCCCTCCACTTT
CASSSREGTSPLHF
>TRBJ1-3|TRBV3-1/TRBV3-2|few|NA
TGTGCCAGCACCTTCGGGGACACCATATATTTT
CASTFGDTIYF
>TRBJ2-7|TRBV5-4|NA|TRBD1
TGTGCCAGCAGTCCAGCCGGGACAGGGCTCTACGAGCAGTACTTC
CASSPAGTGLYEQYF